These 10 T cell receptor beta chains originate from one sample sequenced in a study of T cells in Graves' hyperthyroidism and ophthalmopathy (dated by TCRdb to about 2019). Library method: multiplex PCR. The sequencing machine was an Illumina HiSeq 2000. The TCR beta CDR3 regions were amplified from RNA transcripts. A first-round RT-PCR of the TCR CDR3 used the HTBI primer set with the Qiagen OneStep RT-PCR kit. The public reads were reprocessed in TCRdb via fastp at Q25 and MiXCR, keeping in-frame beta chains. Entries that share a CDR3 protein sequence are merged under the most common genes and DNA. The sample has about 200,000 distinct CDR3 sequences on record, 15% to 20% of them singletons. The ten largest clones capture approximately 50% of the sample. Sequencing was performed on blood. The receptors originated from a man aged 45-65 years with Graves' hyperthyroidism.

This clonotype was counted ten times or more. This chain joins TRBV20-1 and TRBJ2-3, with D unresolved. Germline loops: CDR1 DFQATT, CDR2 SNEGSKA (reference sequence). Trimming pared 5 bases from V and 6 bases from J, leaving 12 bases between. The CDR3 runs 12 residues. CDR3 region: CSAHVQEDTQYF. For the CDR3, the DNA is TGCAGTGCTCACGTCCAGGAGGATACGCAGTATTTT.

This clonotype was picked up many times. The CDR3: CASTNRGNTEAFF. The CDR3 DNA sequence: TGTGCCAGCACAAACAGGGGCAACACTGAAGCTTTCTTT. V and J are TRBV27 and TRBJ1-1; 7 nucleotides align to TRBD1. The CDR3 spans 13 residues. Germline V gene data show CDR1 as MNHEY and CDR2 as SMNVEV (reference sequence). Trimming cost V 7 bases and J 2 bases; bases outside gene matches: 4.

On this clonotype: A much bigger clone sits one base away, suggesting this may be a read error. The chain couples TRBV7-9 to TRBJ2-1; D might be TRBD2 (6 bases). This CDR3 is built from 15 residues. Germline loops: CDR1 SEHNR, CDR2 FQNEAQ (reference sequence). CDR3 sequence: CASTLQAGRWNEQFF. CDR3 DNA: TGCGCCAGCACCTTGCAAGCGGGCCGATGGAATGAGCAGTTCTTC.

With respect to this clonotype: Its ends do not fully match the called genes, so a read error is possible. The chain couples TRBV6-1 to TRBJ2-5; TRBD2 matches at 11 bases. The CDR3 runs to 14 residues. Germline V lookup: CDR1 MNHNS, CDR2 SASEGT. Here the CDR3 DNA reads TGTGCCAGCAGTGAAATGCTAGCGGGAGGCACCGACCACTTC. Translated: CASSEMLAGGTDHF.

This clonotype was recorded at least ten times. J is TRBJ2-1 and V is TRBV29-1; 10 positions agree with TRBD2. Germline-derived CDR1 and CDR2 are SQVTM and ANQGSEA. This CDR3 has 14 amino acids. After removal of 6 bases from V and 4 bases from J, the junction contained 6 bases not matched to a gene. CDR3 nucleotide sequence: TGCAGCGTGCAACTAGCGGGAACGTACAATGAGCAGTTCTTC. This translates into CSVQLAGTYNEQFF.

This clonotype has at least ten counts. The rearrangement uses TRBV7-2 and TRBJ2-5; 11 nucleotides align to TRBD2. This CDR3 spans 14 amino acids. The germline V gene encodes CDR1 SGHTA and CDR2 FQGNSA. The J segment lost 12 bases and the V segment lost 2 bases, leaving 8 bases of the junction unmatched. The CDR3 here is CASSLRGLAAPKYF. In DNA, the CDR3 is TGTGCCAGCAGCTTAAGGGGACTAGCGGCTCCAAAGTACTTC.

J is TRBJ2-1 and V is TRBV6-1; unclear D gene. CDR3 length: 14 amino acids. V was cut by 6 bases and J by 6 bases, with 15 bases left in between. The germline CDR1 and CDR2 sequences are MNHNS and SASEGT. DNA of the CDR3: TGTGCCAGCAGAACGGCCCCGAGTCCCAATGAGCAGTTCTTC. Its protein is CASRTAPSPNEQFF.

The chain links TRBV11-1 to TRBJ2-7; a possible D gene is TRBD1 (5 bases). Trimming removed 2 bases from V and 0 bases from J, with 8 bases in between. Germline-derived CDR1 and CDR2 are SGHAT and FQDESV (reference sequence). This CDR3 comprises 14 residues. The CDR3 region is CASSLQGLSYEQYF. The CDR3 DNA is TGTGCCAGCAGCTTACAGGGTCTCTCCTACGAGCAGTACTTC.

The table lists this clonotype with many counts. This rearrangement joins TRBV6-1 to TRBJ1-1; 7 bases match TRBD1. CDR3 length: 15 amino acids. V was clipped by 5 bases and J by 4 bases; unmatched bases: 10. Germline CDR1 MNHNS, CDR2 SASEGT. CDR3 nucleotides: TGTGCCAGCAGTACCGAGACAGGGTTAGGCACTGAAGCTTTCTTT. It yields the protein CASSTETGLGTEAFF.

Concerning this clonotype itself: A read error is possible here, since a much larger clone lies one base away. This chain uses TRBV11-3 with TRBJ2-1; D remains unclear. From germline, CDR1 is SGHNT and CDR2 YENEEA. This CDR3 comprises 14 residues. The CDR3 DNA is TGTACCAGCACCCTAGGGCTAGAGGACAATGAGCAGTTCTTC. Protein: CTSTLGLEDNEQFF.